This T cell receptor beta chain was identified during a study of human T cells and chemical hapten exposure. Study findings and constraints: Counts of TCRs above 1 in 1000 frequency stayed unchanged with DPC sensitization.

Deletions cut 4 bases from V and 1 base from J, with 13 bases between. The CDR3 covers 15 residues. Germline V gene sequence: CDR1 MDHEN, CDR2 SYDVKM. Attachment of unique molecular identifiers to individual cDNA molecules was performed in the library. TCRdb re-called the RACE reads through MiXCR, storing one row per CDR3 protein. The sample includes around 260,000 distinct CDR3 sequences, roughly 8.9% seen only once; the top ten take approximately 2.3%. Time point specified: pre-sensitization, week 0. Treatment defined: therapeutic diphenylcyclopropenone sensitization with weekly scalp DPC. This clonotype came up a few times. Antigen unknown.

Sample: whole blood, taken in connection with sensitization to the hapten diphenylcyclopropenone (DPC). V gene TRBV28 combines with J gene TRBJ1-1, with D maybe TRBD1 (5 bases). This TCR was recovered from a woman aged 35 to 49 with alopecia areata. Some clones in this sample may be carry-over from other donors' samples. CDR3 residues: CASSSLGAKNTEAFF. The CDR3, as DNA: TGTGCCAGCAGTTCCCTTGGGGCCAAGAACACTGAAGCTTTCTTT.